The sequence of this T cell receptor beta chain was determined in a study of CD8 T cells in ankylosing spondylitis. General study results and limits: Disease-linked clones were found to be CD8+ and relatively rare in peripheral blood. Before this, some motif variants had been reported in reactive arthritis synovial fluid and blood. It appeared that ankylosing spondylitis blood was characterized by a TCR beta motif of several highly homologous variants. Clones linked to disease were reported to show significant enrichment in matched ankylosing spondylitis synovial fluid.

This clonotype was picked up many times. What it binds is not known. V was clipped by 4 bases and J by 6 bases, with 13 bases between them. This CDR3 has 13 residues. Germline assignment: CDR1 SGHVS and CDR2 FQNEAQ. Quantitative 5'-RACE with molecular barcodes was used to make the TCR beta libraries. MiXCR, applied by TCRdb to the 5' RACE reads, yields one record per CDR3 protein. The sample has 500,000 to 650,000 distinct CDR3 sequences, about 5.2% seen once. This receptor was obtained from a male donor with ankylosing spondylitis. Sequencing used blood, either unsorted or a sorted T cell fraction (not recorded which). The rearrangement uses TRBV7-8 and TRBJ2-7; D could derive from TRBD1 or TRBD2 (5 bases each). The CDR3 DNA is TGTGCCAGCAGCTATCCGGGACGTGGCGAGCAGTACTTC. Encoded protein: CASSYPGRGEQYF.